The following is a T cell receptor beta chain sequence with its context. Its antigen is unknown. These data are taken from a study of cytomegalovirus exposure and HLA in healthy donors. The V gene's germline CDR1 is LNHDA and CDR2 SQIVND (reference sequence). V dropped 1 base and J dropped 7 bases, with 8 bases sitting between them. The CDR3 covers 14 residues. With 60 Vbeta and 13 Jbeta primers, the PCR was carried out. Only in-frame clones appear in the TCRdb table, and some are missing; sequencing was by immunoSEQ multiplex PCR. The sample includes roughly 130,000 clones, less than 85% seen only once; the top ten take less than 3%. Broader study findings: One cluster of highly shared sequence variants probably arose as a sequencing artifact. TCR beta chains associated with HLA were, in a later analysis, more clonally expanded than equally common others. In an earlier analysis, about 87% or about 30%: the productive usage of most TCR beta V segments.

Material for sequencing was PBMCs. This clonotype was sampled from a young man in good health and CMV-seronegative. V and J are TRBV19 and TRBJ1-6; D gene unclear. The DNA for the CDR3 is TGTGCCAGTAGTATAGCACAGTTCAATTCACCCCTCCACTTT. Protein: CASSIAQFNSPLHF. Combining the CDR3 with reference TRBV19 and TRBJ1-6 gives the whole variable domain DGGITQSPKYLFRKEGQNVTLSCEQNLNHDAMYWYRQDPGQGLRLIYYSQIVNDFQKGDIAEGYSVSREKKESFPLTVTSAQKNPTAFYLCASSIAQFNSPLHFGNGTRLTVT.